This T cell receptor beta chain was obtained from a study of cytomegalovirus exposure and HLA in healthy donors. Study conclusions and caveats: A later analysis linked a missense DCLRE1C variant to TCR beta V- and J-gene trimming. Looking again later, the authors saw that most CMV-associated TCR beta chains seemed HLA-restricted.

The V gene lost 5 bases and the J gene lost 3 bases, with 16 bases spanning the gap. The germline V gene has CDR1 SGHTA and CDR2 FQGNSA. The CDR3 covers 15 residues. This clone was detected once. The antigen remains unidentified. The PCR used 60 Vbeta and 13 Jbeta primers. Profiled with immunoSEQ multiplex PCR; TCRdb holds only in-frame clones, not every one. The data hold 150,000 to 200,000 clones, with roughly 74% observed a single time. The TCR comes from a woman in her twenties or thirties in good health and CMV-seropositive. Sequencing was performed on PBMCs. The genes are TRBV7-2 and TRBJ2-5; D might be TRBD1 (6 bases). The CDR3 nucleotides read TGTGCCAGCAGCCCGATTGGACAGCCGGAAGAGACCCAGTACTTC. Protein: CASSPIGQPEETQYF.